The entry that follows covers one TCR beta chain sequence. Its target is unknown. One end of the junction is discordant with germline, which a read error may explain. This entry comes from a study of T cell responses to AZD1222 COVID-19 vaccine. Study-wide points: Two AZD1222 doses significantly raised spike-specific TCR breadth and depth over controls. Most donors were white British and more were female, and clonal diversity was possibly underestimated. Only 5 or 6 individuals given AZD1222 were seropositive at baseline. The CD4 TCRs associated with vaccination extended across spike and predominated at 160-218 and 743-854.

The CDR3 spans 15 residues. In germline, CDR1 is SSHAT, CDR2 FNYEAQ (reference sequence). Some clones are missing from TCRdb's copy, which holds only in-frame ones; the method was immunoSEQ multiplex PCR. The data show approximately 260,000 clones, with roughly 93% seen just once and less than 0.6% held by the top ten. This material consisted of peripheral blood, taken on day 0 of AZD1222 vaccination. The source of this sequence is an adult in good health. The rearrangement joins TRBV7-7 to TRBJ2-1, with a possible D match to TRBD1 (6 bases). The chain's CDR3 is CASSLAWTEYNEQFF. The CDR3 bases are TGTGCTAGCAGCTTAGCCTGGACAGAGTACAATGAGCAGTTCTTC.